This is a list of T cell receptor beta chains from one sample in a study of T cells after somatic rescue of genetic block. Data came from immunoSEQ multiplex PCR; TCRdb stores just in-frame clones and leaves some out. The sample lists under 150,000 clones; under 95% were seen once. Input material: peripheral blood mononuclear cells (PBMCs). The receptor set was obtained from a young woman. CDR3s include the opening cysteine and the closing phenylalanine or tryptophan. A D gene is named only where the DNA matches it firmly. Not all rows give a size; the values are once, few, many and, for expanded clones, a class.

abundance: NA; d_gene: TRBD2; v_gene: TRBV6-5; j_gene: TRBJ2-1; CDR3nt: TGTGCCAGCAGTTACTGGCGGGGGAATGAGCAGTTCTTC; CDR3aa: CASSYWRGNEQFF
abundance: few; d_gene: NA; v_gene: TRBV6-5; j_gene: TRBJ1-3; CDR3nt: TGTGCCAGCAGTTACTCGGGGGCCAGCTCTGGAAACACCATATATTTT; CDR3aa: CASSYSGASSGNTIYF
abundance: NA; d_gene: TRBD2; v_gene: TRBV9; j_gene: TRBJ2-3; CDR3nt: TGTGCCAGCAGCGTGACTAGCGGGGCCCATACGCAGTATTTT; CDR3aa: CASSVTSGAHTQYF
abundance: NA; d_gene: NA; v_gene: TRBV5-1; j_gene: TRBJ2-1; CDR3nt: TGCGCCAGCAGCCTCCGACTAGGATTAGGTGAGCAGTTCTTC; CDR3aa: CASSLRLGLGEQFF
abundance: NA; d_gene: TRBD1; v_gene: TRBV7-2; j_gene: TRBJ2-5; CDR3nt: TGTGCCAGCAGCCCCCCGGGGACAGAACAAGAGACCCAGTACTTC; CDR3aa: CASSPPGTEQETQYF
abundance: NA; d_gene: NA; v_gene: TRBV18; j_gene: TRBJ1-1; CDR3nt: TGTGCCAGCTCAGAACAGGGAAACACTGAAGCTTTCTTT; CDR3aa: CASSEQGNTEAFF
abundance: once; d_gene: NA; v_gene: TRBV9; j_gene: TRBJ2-1; CDR3nt: TGTGCCAGCAGCGTAGAGGGTAGCGGAGGGAATGAGCAGTTCTTC; CDR3aa: CASSVEGSGGNEQFF
abundance: few; d_gene: NA; v_gene: TRBV10-1; j_gene: TRBJ1-4; CDR3nt: TGCGCCAGCAGTGAGAGACGAACTAATGAAAAACTGTTTTTT; CDR3aa: CASSERRTNEKLFF
abundance: NA; d_gene: NA; v_gene: TRBV6-4; j_gene: TRBJ2-3; CDR3nt: TGTGCCAGCAGTCGCAGGGGAACAGATACGCAGTATTTT; CDR3aa: CASSRRGTDTQYF
abundance: NA; d_gene: NA; v_gene: TRBV5-4; j_gene: TRBJ2-7; CDR3nt: TGTGCCAGCAGCTTGGGAAGGGGAGAGCAGTACTTC; CDR3aa: CASSLGRGEQYF
abundance: NA; d_gene: NA; v_gene: TRBV5-4; j_gene: TRBJ1-1; CDR3nt: TGTGCCAGCAGCTTGGATTACTCCGTCACTGAAGCTTTCTTT; CDR3aa: CASSLDYSVTEAFF
abundance: NA; d_gene: TRBD1; v_gene: TRBV5-1; j_gene: TRBJ1-1; CDR3nt: TGCGCCAGCAGCTTGGACTTTCGGGCAGGGGGCACTGAAGCTTTCTTT; CDR3aa: CASSLDFRAGGTEAFF
abundance: NA; d_gene: NA; v_gene: TRBV18; j_gene: TRBJ2-7; CDR3nt: TGTGCCAGCTCACCACGCGGAGATACTAGAACATACGAGCAGTACTTC; CDR3aa: CASSPRGDTRTYEQYF
abundance: once; d_gene: TRBD1; v_gene: TRBV2; j_gene: TRBJ2-6; CDR3nt: TGTGCCAGCAGGACCGGACAGGGAGTATCCTCTGGGGCCAACGTCCTGACTTTC; CDR3aa: CASRTGQGVSSGANVLTF
abundance: NA; d_gene: NA; v_gene: TRBV6-1; j_gene: TRBJ2-1; CDR3nt: TGTGCCAGCAGTGACTGGGCACTACCAGACAATGAGCAGTTCTTC; CDR3aa: CASSDWALPDNEQFF
abundance: NA; d_gene: TRBD2; v_gene: TRBV7-2; j_gene: TRBJ2-5; CDR3nt: TGTGCCAGCAGCTTATTTGGTAGCGGGTTAAAAGAGACCCAGTACTTC; CDR3aa: CASSLFGSGLKETQYF
abundance: NA; d_gene: TRBD1; v_gene: TRBV16; j_gene: TRBJ1-2; CDR3nt: TGTGCCAGCAGCCAAACACGAATGCCCATGACAGGGGCGGACTATGGCTACACCTTC; CDR3aa: CASSQTRMPMTGADYGYTF
abundance: NA; d_gene: TRBD2; v_gene: TRBV9; j_gene: TRBJ2-1; CDR3nt: TGTGCCAGCAGCCCCTGGGTAGCGGGGGCGAACAATGAGCAGTTCTTC; CDR3aa: CASSPWVAGANNEQFF
abundance: NA; d_gene: NA; v_gene: TRBV27; j_gene: TRBJ2-3; CDR3nt: TGTGCCAGCAGAATCTGGTCAGGGGACTCGGGTACGCAGTATTTT; CDR3aa: CASRIWSGDSGTQYF
abundance: NA; d_gene: TRBD1; v_gene: TRBV7-9; j_gene: TRBJ1-5; CDR3nt: TGTGCCAGCAGCTCTGTCCCGGGACAGGGGAAATGGGATCAGCCCCAGCATTTT; CDR3aa: CASSSVPGQGKWDQPQHF
abundance: NA; d_gene: NA; v_gene: TRBV6-1; j_gene: TRBJ1-2; CDR3nt: TGTGCCAGCAGTGATGGGTGGGATGGCTACACCTTC; CDR3aa: CASSDGWDGYTF
abundance: NA; d_gene: NA; v_gene: TRBV5-4; j_gene: TRBJ1-3; CDR3nt: TGTGCCAGCAGCCAGGGCCGAGGGGCGTCGAACACCATATATTTT; CDR3aa: CASSQGRGASNTIYF
abundance: few; d_gene: TRBD1; v_gene: TRBV7-3; j_gene: TRBJ1-1; CDR3nt: TGTGCCAGCAGCTCGGACAGGGGGCGGGAAGCTTTCTTT; CDR3aa: CASSSDRGREAFF
abundance: NA; d_gene: NA; v_gene: TRBV6-5; j_gene: TRBJ1-1; CDR3nt: TGTGCCAGCAGTTACGCCCGGGAGGGGGCTGAAGCTTTCTTT; CDR3aa: CASSYAREGAEAFF
abundance: NA; d_gene: TRBD1; v_gene: TRBV5-5; j_gene: TRBJ1-2; CDR3nt: TGTGCCAGCAGCTTCACCGGGACAGGGGAGGTGGGTGGCTACACCTTC; CDR3aa: CASSFTGTGEVGGYTF